The 31 T cell receptor beta chains listed next were all sequenced from one sample in a study of post-analysis software for immune sequencing data. Study observations and caveats: With TRBV5-6, TRBV5-1 and TRBV20-1 included, five TRBV segments were more frequent in patients than in controls.

Unique-molecular-identifier-tagged TCR beta cDNA libraries were used. TCRdb re-analysed the PCR reads in MiXCR, keeping a single row per CDR3 protein. The table includes about half a million distinct CDR3 sequences, under 55% detected once. Antigens of these TCRs are unknown. The sequenced sample was blood. All receptors derive from a girl between 10 and 17 years old with multiple sclerosis.

The sample holds a few counts of this clonotype. The chain joins TRBV5-1 to TRBJ2-1; the D gene is possibly TRBD1 (6 bases). The ends were cut back, 4 bases at V and 3 bases at J, with 11 bases in the middle. The germline V gene encodes CDR1 SGHRS and CDR2 YFSETQ. The CDR3 consists of 14 residues. CDR3 region: CASSARGFYNEQFF. The CDR3 coding sequence is TGCGCCAGCAGCGCCAGGGGTTTCTACAATGAGCAGTTCTTC.

The J gene is TRBJ1-2, the V gene TRBV28; D remains unclear. Trimming took off 6 bases at V and 0 bases at J, with 11 bases between the two ends. The CDR3 runs 14 residues. Germline V gene sequence: CDR1 MDHEN, CDR2 SYDVKM. CDR3 DNA: TGTGCCAGCAGAGACGGAAAAGCTAACTATGGCTACACCTTC. Encoded protein: CASRDGKANYGYTF.

The chain combines TRBV24-1 with TRBJ2-1; 9 bases are a match to TRBD2. Per germline, CDR1 KGHDR and CDR2 SFDVKD. The CDR3 is made up of 17 amino acids. The ends lost 0 bases at V and 6 bases at J; junction bases unmatched: 8. CDR3 residues: CATSDLGGGRARNEQFF. DNA for the CDR3: TGTGCCACCAGTGATTTGGGGGGCGGGAGGGCTCGCAATGAGCAGTTCTTC.

The chain uses TRBV29-1 and TRBJ1-2; D is unresolved. Germline CDR1 is SQVTM and CDR2 is ANQGSEA. Trimming stripped 6 bases from V and 2 bases from J, with 13 bases between. CDR3 length: 13 amino acids. The CDR3 sequence: CSVHKLGNYGYTF. The CDR3 DNA sequence: TGCAGCGTGCACAAATTGGGGAACTATGGCTACACCTTC.

This clonotype was detected only a few times. The chain combines TRBV6-6 with TRBJ2-7, with a possible D match to TRBD2 (7 bases). The germline V gene has CDR1 MNHNY and CDR2 SVGAGI (reference sequence). V was clipped by 6 bases and J by 1 base, with 16 bases between them. This CDR3 comprises 15 residues. The CDR3 reads CASREGRGGSYEQYF. DNA of the CDR3: TGTGCCAGCAGGGAAGGTAGGGGGGGGTCCTACGAGCAGTACTTC.

The chain uses TRBV27 and TRBJ2-7; 10 bases match TRBD2. The ends lost 6 bases at V and 2 bases at J; junction bases unmatched: 7. CDR3 length: 15 amino acids. CDR1 is MNHEY and CDR2 is SMNVEV in the germline V gene (reference sequence). The chain's CDR3 is CASSRRTSGAYEQYF. CDR3 nucleotide sequence: TGTGCCAGCAGCCGAAGGACTAGCGGTGCCTACGAGCAGTACTTC.

Many counts were recorded for this clonotype. The V and J genes are TRBV2 and TRBJ2-1, with D possibly matching TRBD1 (5 bases). V was trimmed by 6 bases and J by 3 bases, leaving 6 bases between them. Germline lookup yields CDR1 SNHLY and CDR2 FYNNEI. CDR3 length equals 12 residues. The CDR3 DNA reads TGTGCCAGCAGGGACAACTACAATGAGCAGTTCTTC. Its translation is CASRDNYNEQFF.

CDR3 nucleotide sequence: TGTGCCAGCAGCGCTCGCTCGGGACTAGCGGAGAATGATGAGCAGTTCTTC. Encoded protein: CASSARSGLAENDEQFF. This chain connects TRBV7-3 to TRBJ2-1; 11 bases match TRBD2. This CDR3 contains 17 residues. Losses at the gene ends were 5 bases for V and 8 bases for J; bases not matched to a gene: 14. Germline-derived CDR1 and CDR2 are SGHTA and FQGTGA. Full variable domain (outside the CDR3, taken from reference TRBV7-3 and TRBJ2-1): GAGVSQTPSNKVTEKGKYVELRCDPISGHTALYWYRQSLGQGPEFLIYFQGTGAADDSGLPNDRFFAVRPEGSVSTLKIQRTERGDSAVYLCASSARSGLAENDEQFFGPGTRLTVL.

The V call is TRBV14, the J call TRBJ2-7; no firm D call. The CDR3 sequence is 14 residues long. V dropped 5 bases and J dropped 3 bases, with 14 bases sitting between them. CDR1 is SGHDN, CDR2 FVKESK, per germline. The CDR3 region has the DNA TGTGCCAGCAGCGGACCTTACCAACTCTACGAGCAGTACTTC. Its translation is CASSGPYQLYEQYF.

The gene calls are TRBV20-1 and TRBJ2-7; 10 bases are shared with TRBD2. Germline V gives CDR1 DFQATT, CDR2 SNEGSKA (reference sequence). CDR3 length equals 17 residues. The trim removed 6 bases at V and 4 bases at J, leaving 18 bases unmatched. The CDR3 here is CSAWGLAGVGPRYEQYF. The CDR3 DNA follows: TGCAGTGCCTGGGGGCTAGCGGGAGTTGGCCCCAGGTACGAGCAGTACTTC.

This clonotype was seen a single time. The chain employs TRBV12-5 and TRBJ2-5; TRBD1 might be the D (6 bases). Germline values: CDR1 LGHNT, CDR2 FRNRAP. CDR3 length: 13 amino acids. Trimming cost V 6 bases and J 2 bases, with 10 bases left between them. CDR3 sequence reads: CASGRGGQETQYF. The CDR3 nucleotides are TGTGCTAGTGGCAGAGGGGGACAAGAGACCCAGTACTTC.

V and J are TRBV28 and TRBJ2-4; D unclear. Germline V lookup: CDR1 MDHEN, CDR2 SYDVKM. Trimming pared 2 bases from V and 0 bases from J, leaving 11 bases between. CDR3 length equals 16 residues. The CDR3 loop reads CASSLGRSLAKNIQYF. CDR3 DNA: TGTGCCAGCAGTTTAGGACGGTCGCTAGCCAAAAACATTCAGTACTTC.

This chain links TRBV6-1 with TRBJ1-1, with no clear D. The CDR3 contains 13 residues. V lost 6 bases and J lost 0, with 8 bases in between. The germline V gene encodes CDR1 MNHNS and CDR2 SASEGT. In DNA form, the CDR3 reads TGTGCCAGCAGCCCTCCAATGAACACTGAAGCTTTCTTT. This codes for CASSPPMNTEAFF.

The gene calls are TRBV12-3 or TRBV12-4 and TRBJ1-5; the D gene is possibly TRBD1 (6 bases). V lost 6 bases to trimming and J lost 1 base, with 10 bases between them. This CDR3 has 14 residues. The CDR3 loop is CASSPDRSNQPQHF. As DNA, the CDR3 is TGTGCCAGCAGCCCGGACAGAAGCAATCAGCCCCAGCATTTT.

This sequence joins TRBV6-1 and TRBJ2-4; D call uncertain. V lost 6 bases, J lost 0 bases, and 27 bases lay in between. The CDR3 has 20 residues. Germline V lookup: CDR1 MNHNS, CDR2 SASEGT. The CDR3 DNA sequence: TGTGCCAGCAGCCAAGTTAGTGGTCAGAGCACGGGCCTAGCCAAAAACATTCAGTACTTC. Residues: CASSQVSGQSTGLAKNIQYF.

The chain carries TRBV13 and TRBJ2-6; 8 bases line up with TRBD1. Germline loops: CDR1 PRHDT, CDR2 FYEKMQ (reference sequence). This CDR3 contains 16 residues. The V and J ends lost 4 bases and 4 bases, in that order; junction bases with no gene match: 6. CDR3 sequence reads: CASSSGGAGGANVLTF. Here the CDR3 DNA reads TGTGCCAGCAGCTCAGGGGGCGCGGGAGGGGCCAACGTCCTGACTTTC.

This chain joins TRBV2 and TRBJ2-5; perhaps TRBD1 as D (5 bases). Judging by the DNA end, TRBJ2-7 fits better; the J call may be wrong. Germline V gene lookup returns CDR1 SNHLY and CDR2 FYNNEI. CDR3 size: 14 residues. Written as DNA, the CDR3 is TGTGCCAGCAGTGATTTTCTGGGAAGGGGCGAGCAGTACTTC. Its translation is CASSDFLGRGEQYF.

The chain employs TRBV3-1 and TRBJ2-1; D uncertain. Trimming shortened V by 3 bases and J by 5 bases, and 11 bases separated the two germline ends. Germline CDR1 is LGHDT and CDR2 is YNNKEL (reference sequence). There are 14 residues in the CDR3. CDR3 protein: CASSHRRRHNEQFF. The CDR3 DNA follows: TGTGCCAGCAGCCACCGGCGGAGACACAATGAGCAGTTCTTC.

This clonotype was observed a few times. The rearrangement links TRBV7-9 to TRBJ2-1; the D is unclear. The CDR3 extends over 16 amino acids. The germline V gene encodes CDR1 SEHNR and CDR2 FQNEAQ (reference sequence). Deletions cut 3 bases from V and 0 bases from J, with 12 bases between. The CDR3 region is CASSLKGYGSYNEQFF. The DNA of the CDR3 is TGTGCCAGCAGCTTGAAAGGTTACGGCTCCTACAATGAGCAGTTCTTC.

This clonotype came up many times. The chain joins TRBV6-5 to TRBJ2-3; D may be TRBD1 or TRBD2 (5 bases each). The length of the CDR3 is 15 residues. Trimming took 1 base from V and 0 from J, leaving 8 bases between them. CDR1 MNHEY and CDR2 SVGAGI come from the germline V gene. The CDR3: CASSYWDGSTDTQYF. In nucleotides, the CDR3 is TGTGCCAGCAGTTACTGGGACGGAAGCACAGATACGCAGTATTTT.

The rearrangement joins TRBV24-1 to TRBJ2-2; D gene ambiguous. This CDR3 contains 13 residues. Germline V CDR1 and CDR2: KGHDR, SFDVKD. The V and J ends lost 6 bases and 6 bases respectively, with 10 bases between them. CDR3 amino acids: CATSSVRSGELFF. The CDR3 DNA sequence: TGTGCCACCAGTTCAGTCAGGTCCGGGGAGCTGTTTTTT.

The chain joins TRBV7-9 to TRBJ1-2; D is ambiguous. The CDR3 is 14 residues long. Germline V gives CDR1 SEHNR, CDR2 FQNEAQ (reference sequence). V lost 2 bases to trimming and J lost 3 bases, with 10 bases between them. CDR3 DNA: TGTGCCAGCAGCTTACTGTCTTCAGACTATGGCTACACCTTC. It is translated as CASSLLSSDYGYTF.

Only a few counts were recorded for this clonotype. This chain uses TRBV28 with TRBJ2-4, with a tentative D call TRBD1 (6 bases). The CDR3 contains 14 residues. The germline V gene has CDR1 MDHEN and CDR2 SYDVKM. V lost 5 bases and J lost 9, with 17 bases in between. CDR3 nucleotide sequence: TGTGCCAGCAGTCCCGTGGGGGCGCTGGGCATTCAGTACTTC. It translates to CASSPVGALGIQYF.

The chain is built from TRBV6-6 and TRBJ2-5; 9 positions agree with TRBD1. With V trimmed by 1 base and J by 5 bases, 5 bases remained unmatched. Per the germline V gene, CDR1 is MNHNY and CDR2 is SVGAGI (reference sequence). The length of the CDR3 is 15 residues. The CDR3 sequence: CASSYWGQGRETQYF. The DNA for the CDR3 is TGTGCCAGCAGTTACTGGGGACAGGGACGGGAGACCCAGTACTTC.

This clonotype turned up a few times. The chain couples TRBV12-3 or TRBV12-4 to TRBJ1-6; the D is unclear. The CDR3 is 13 residues long. V gave up 2 bases and J gave up 7 bases, with 6 bases separating them. The CDR3 region has the DNA TGTGCCAGCAGTTTAACAGTCAATTCACCCCTCCACTTT. Translation: CASSLTVNSPLHF.

This sequence joins TRBV12-3 or TRBV12-4 and TRBJ2-3; D gene uncertain. Between the trimmed V and J ends, which lost 5 bases and 2 bases, there was a span of 11 bases. This CDR3 has 14 amino acids. The CDR3 nucleotides are TGTGCCAGCAGTCCCCGGATTTCCACAGATACGCAGTATTTT. Translating gives CASSPRISTDTQYF.

The table lists this clonotype with a few counts. V is TRBV29-1 and J is TRBJ2-7; weak D call: TRBD2 (5 bases). Germline V CDR1 and CDR2: SQVTM, ANQGSEA. This CDR3 is built from 12 residues. The V end was cut by 6 bases, the J end by 3 bases, with 12 bases between. The CDR3 sequence is CSVQSGVYEQYF. The CDR3 nucleotides read TGCAGCGTCCAGTCCGGGGTCTACGAGCAGTACTTC.

This clonotype was picked up one time. The chain combines TRBV2 with TRBJ2-1, with D possibly called TRBD1 or TRBD2 (5 bases each). Germline V gene data show CDR1 as SNHLY and CDR2 as FYNNEI. The CDR3 loop spans 15 amino acids. V was pared by 4 bases and J by 9 bases, with 19 bases between. The chain's CDR3 is CASSGALTVRGEQFF. For the CDR3, the DNA is TGTGCCAGCAGTGGAGCGTTAACGGTGAGGGGTGAGCAGTTCTTC.

The gene calls are TRBV7-9 and TRBJ2-1; 14 bases map to TRBD2. The CDR3 has 19 residues. From germline, CDR1 is SEHNR and CDR2 FQNEAQ (reference sequence). J lost 3 bases, V lost 5 bases, and 12 bases had no gene match. The CDR3 is CASSHLGGTSGSFYNEQFF. The CDR3 DNA sequence: TGTGCCAGCAGCCACCTAGGTGGGACTAGCGGGAGTTTCTACAATGAGCAGTTCTTC.

The chain uses TRBV10-2 and TRBJ1-1, with D maybe TRBD1 (5 bases). The ends were cut back, 3 bases at V and 5 bases at J, with 7 bases in the middle. The CDR3 has 12 amino acids. Per germline, CDR1 WSHSY and CDR2 SAAADI. The CDR3 spells CASSDRATEAFF. CDR3 nucleotides: TGCGCCAGCAGTGACAGGGCGACTGAAGCTTTCTTT.

This clonotype was seen a few times. The rearrangement links TRBV27 to TRBJ2-5; D possibly matches TRBD1 or TRBD2 (5 bases each). The germline V gene has CDR1 MNHEY and CDR2 SMNVEV (reference sequence). The V end was cut by 6 bases, the J end by 0 bases, with 17 bases between. This CDR3 comprises 16 residues. DNA of the CDR3: TGTGCCAGCAGCCCTCTGAGGGGACCGTACCAAGAGACCCAGTACTTC. Its protein product is CASSPLRGPYQETQYF.